The 14 T cell receptor beta chains below all came from one sample that was sequenced in a study of blood T cells in healthy people across ages. A sample-barcoded 5' primer and a J-beta primer mix were used in a second PCR of roughly 7 to 11 cycles. TCRdb called the 5' RACE reads again in MiXCR, with one record for every CDR3 protein. The sample shows about 1.8 million distinct CDR3 sequences, around 50% of them seen only once. The sequenced material came from blood. Receptors were obtained from a woman between 40 and 50 years old in good health.

This clonotype has just a few counts. The chain couples TRBV20-1 to TRBJ1-1; D gene unclear. Germline CDR1 and CDR2: DFQATT and SNEGSKA (reference sequence). CDR3 length equals 13 residues. V lost 6 bases, J lost 0 bases, and 11 bases lay in between. This CDR3 reads CSAWEDLNTEAFF. DNA for the CDR3: TGCAGTGCCTGGGAGGACTTGAACACTGAAGCTTTCTTT.

The chain links TRBV4-1 to TRBJ2-3, with 11 bases aligning to TRBD2. CDR1 and CDR2 from the germline V gene are MGHRA and YSYEKL. This CDR3 spans 18 amino acids. Unmatched junction bases numbered 11, after V lost 5 bases and J lost 1 base. CDR3 DNA: TGCGCCAGCAGCGCTCAACCCTCGACTAGCGGGGGCACAGATACGCAGTATTTT. It specifies CASSAQPSTSGGTDTQYF.

This clonotype has just a few counts. The chain joins TRBV6-2 or TRBV6-3 to TRBJ2-4, with D perhaps TRBD1 or TRBD2 (5 bases each). The CDR3 runs to 15 residues. V was cut by 2 bases and J by 7 bases, with 15 bases left in between. The germline gives CDR1 MNHEY, CDR2 SVGEGT. CDR3 bases: TGTGCCAGCAGTTACGCCGGGGCTCAGGGCAACATTCAGTACTTC. Protein: CASSYAGAQGNIQYF.

This rearrangement joins TRBV3-1 to TRBJ2-3; D perhaps matches TRBD2 (5 bases). Trimming cost V 1 base and J 6 bases, with 14 bases left between them. There are 15 residues in the CDR3. Germline V gene lookup returns CDR1 LGHDT and CDR2 YNNKEL (reference sequence). This chain's CDR3 is CASSQVVKEADTQYF. The CDR3 bases are TGTGCCAGCAGCCAAGTGGTAAAGGAGGCCGATACGCAGTATTTT.

The chain carries TRBV6-1 and TRBJ2-5; maybe TRBD2 (5 bases). The J call may be faulty, since TRBJ2-7 better matches the DNA end. The germline V gene encodes CDR1 MNHNS and CDR2 SASEGT. This CDR3 comprises 14 residues. The CDR3 here is CASSDRPSLGEQYF. CDR3 DNA sequence: TGTGCCAGCAGTGATCGTCCTAGCTTGGGCGAGCAGTACTTC.

The rearrangement joins TRBV7-2 to TRBJ2-4; D is ambiguous. The J call could be wrong; TRBJ2-7 is a better fit for the DNA end. Germline CDR1 is SGHTA and CDR2 is FQGNSA. CDR3 length equals 14 residues. The CDR3 spells CASSHPGLLYEQYF. The CDR3 coding sequence is TGTGCCAGCAGCCATCCTGGGCTCCTCTACGAGCAGTACTTC.

This clonotype was found a few times. The rearrangement links TRBV6-5 to TRBJ2-7, with TRBD1 matching 9 bases. The CDR3 spans 15 residues. Trimming took 4 bases from V and 5 from J; bases not matched to a gene: 9. Germline V gene lookup returns CDR1 MNHEY and CDR2 SVGAGI. CDR3 residues: CASSSHRGRRNEQYF. The CDR3 coding sequence is TGTGCCAGCAGTTCCCACAGGGGGCGAAGAAACGAGCAGTACTTC.

V is TRBV28 and J is TRBJ2-1; D gene ambiguous. The V end lost 2 bases, the J end lost 8 bases, and 16 bases lay between the germline ends. CDR1 MDHEN and CDR2 SYDVKM come from the germline V gene. CDR3 length: 15 amino acids. In nucleotides, the CDR3 is TGTGCCAGCAGTTTACTGTTACAAGCTGGGGATGAGCAGTTCTTC. Its protein is CASSLLLQAGDEQFF. Complete variable domain (other parts from reference TRBV28 and TRBJ2-1): DVKVTQSSRYLVKRTGEKVFLECVQDMDHENMFWYRQDPGLGLRLIYFSYDVKMKEKGDIPEGYSVSREKKERFSLILESASTNQTSMYLCASSLLLQAGDEQFFGPGTRLTVL.

This chain uses TRBV28 with TRBJ2-5, with no clear D. The CDR3 contains 13 residues. V lost 7 bases and J 3 bases, leaving 12 bases between the germline ends. CDR1 and CDR2 (germline): MDHEN, SYDVKM. The CDR3 DNA follows: TGTGCCAGCACTCGGGCAGCAAAAGAGACCCAGTACTTC. Its protein product is CASTRAAKETQYF. Filled out from reference TRBV28 and TRBJ2-5, the complete variable domain reads DVKVTQSSRYLVKRTGEKVFLECVQDMDHENMFWYRQDPGLGLRLIYFSYDVKMKEKGDIPEGYSVSREKKERFSLILESASTNQTSMYLCASTRAAKETQYFGPGTRLLVL.

This clonotype was seen a few times. The chain uses TRBV5-1 and TRBJ2-1; tentative D call: TRBD1 (5 bases). This CDR3 is built from 14 residues. Germline V CDR1 and CDR2: SGHRS, YFSETQ. The V and J ends lost 0 bases and 5 bases respectively, with 9 bases between them. The CDR3 nucleotides are TGCGCCAGCAGCTTGGGACAGCGAAACAATGAGCAGTTCTTC. It specifies CASSLGQRNNEQFF.

This sequence joins TRBV6-2 or TRBV6-3 and TRBJ1-6, with TRBD1 matching over 9 bases. Germline V CDR1 and CDR2: MNHEY, SVGEGT. V gave up 0 bases and J gave up 10 bases; unmatched junction bases: 4. The CDR3 loop spans 15 amino acids. The CDR3 loop is CASSYSMTGGSPLHF. CDR3 bases: TGTGCCAGCAGTTACTCAATGACAGGGGGATCACCCCTCCACTTT.

V gene TRBV28 combines with J gene TRBJ2-7, with 7 bases that match TRBD2. The CDR3 length is 14 residues. Germline CDR1 reads MDHEN; CDR2 reads SYDVKM. The V gene end was trimmed by 7 bases and the J gene end by 0 bases; junction bases not matched to a gene: 6. The CDR3 sequence is CASTRGLSSYEQYF. Here the CDR3 DNA reads TGTGCCAGCACTAGGGGACTAAGCTCCTACGAGCAGTACTTC.

V is TRBV5-6 and J is TRBJ2-1; TRBD1 aligns across 9 bases. This CDR3 has 16 residues. The ends lost 3 bases at V and 4 bases at J; junction bases unmatched: 8. Per the germline V gene, CDR1 is SGHDT and CDR2 is YYEEEE. The CDR3 here is CASSSQTGGAYNEQFF. DNA of the CDR3: TGTGCCAGCAGCTCCCAAACAGGGGGCGCTTACAATGAGCAGTTCTTC.

This clonotype was seen a few times. The V and J genes are TRBV6-5 and TRBJ2-7; D possibly matches TRBD1 or TRBD2 (5 bases each). The CDR3 covers 13 residues. V was shortened by 6 bases and J by 2 bases, with 11 bases between the two germline ends. In germline, CDR1 is MNHEY, CDR2 SVGAGI. CDR3 residues: CASSGADPYEQYF. Written as DNA, the CDR3 is TGTGCCAGCAGCGGGGCAGATCCCTACGAGCAGTACTTC.